Here is one TCR beta chain with its context. Its specificity is unknown. This sample was included in a study of cytomegalovirus exposure and HLA in healthy donors. PCR involved 60 Vbeta and 13 Jbeta primers. Using immunoSEQ multiplex PCR, the repertoire was profiled, and TCRdb retains in-frame clones only, with some absent. The sample lists some 200,000 clones; around 79% were seen once. Germline CDR1 reads SEHNR; CDR2 reads FQNEAQ (reference sequence). This CDR3 is 15 amino acids long. The V end was cut by 1 base, the J end by 1 base, with 7 bases between. Findings and limits, study-wide: Later analysis reportedly placed an Asian-associated ancestry cluster below the roughly 680-donor mean in N-insertions. HLA allele associations emerged for 17,000 or so TCR beta sequences in a later analysis, at 0.05 false discovery rate.

The donors gave bone marrow, and they were healthy. The TCR comes from a man younger than 35 in good health and CMV-seronegative. V and J are TRBV7-9 and TRBJ2-2; the D is unclear. The source material was PBMCs. The chain's CDR3 is CASSLVVGNTGELFF. The CDR3 DNA sequence: TGTGCCAGCAGCTTAGTGGTCGGGAACACCGGGGAGCTGTTTTTT.